Listed here are 6 T cell receptor beta chains from one sample, sequenced in a study of blood T cell repertoires in COVID-19 (dated by TCRdb to between 2020 and 2021). Libraries were prepared through the immunoSEQ multiplex PCR assay. Sourced from immuneACCESS, this table was stored by TCRdb with only in-frame sequences that have V and J called. A share of the clones is absent; for the studies checked, an unresolved V gene accounts for under half, and the remainder has no known explanation. The sample records about 150,000 clones, about 88% of which are singletons. About 7.7% of the sample belongs to the ten largest clones. Material for sequencing was PBMCs or T cells enriched from blood (not recorded which). These receptors came from a man in his forties or fifties who had recovered from COVID-19.

A word on this clone: The identical CDR3 is also encoded by other nucleotide sequences in the sample. This chain links TRBV24-1 with TRBJ1-2; D remains unclear. V was cut by 3 bases and J by 2 bases, with 9 bases left in between. Looked up from germline, CDR1 is KGHDR and CDR2 is SFDVKD. The length of the CDR3 is 14 residues. In nucleotides, the CDR3 is TGTGCCACCAGTGATCGAGGCAGAAACTATGGCTACACCTTC. This gives the protein CATSDRGRNYGYTF.

J is TRBJ1-1 and V is TRBV7-9; TRBD1 is a possible D gene (5 bases). CDR1 is SEHNR, CDR2 FQNEAQ, per germline (reference sequence). CDR3 size: 12 residues. V gave up 0 bases and J gave up 11 bases, with 10 bases separating them. This CDR3 reads CASSLATKGAFF. The CDR3 DNA reads as TGTGCCAGCAGCTTAGCCACCAAGGGGGCTTTCTTT.

The rearrangement uses TRBV2 and TRBJ2-3; TRBD2 agrees at 12 bases. Germline lookup yields CDR1 SNHLY and CDR2 FYNNEI. V trimming: 10 bases; J trimming: 8 bases; junction bases outside the gene matches: 10. The CDR3 consists of 14 residues. In DNA form, the CDR3 reads TGTGCCACACGGACTAGCGGGGAGAGGGTTACGCAGTATTTT. This encodes CATRTSGERVTQYF.

J is TRBJ1-3 and V is TRBV11-3; D might be TRBD1 (6 bases). Trimming took 5 bases from V and 0 from J, leaving 11 bases between them. Germline V gene lookup returns CDR1 SGHNT and CDR2 YENEEA. This CDR3 is built from 15 residues. Here the CDR3 DNA reads TGTGCCAGCAGCCCCGACAGGATCTCTGGAAACACCATATATTTT. This gives the protein CASSPDRISGNTIYF.

The DNA of the CDR3 is TGTGCCAGCAGCTCCATAGAGGGGACTTTCTACAATGAGCAGTTCTTC. Translated: CASSSIEGTFYNEQFF. The chain couples TRBV7-2 to TRBJ2-1; D is possibly TRBD2 (6 bases). The V gene lost 4 bases and the J gene lost 3 bases, with 16 bases spanning the gap. CDR3 length: 16 amino acids. Germline CDR1 is SGHTA and CDR2 is FQGNSA.

In its sample, this clone was seen a few times. The genes are TRBV5-6 and TRBJ1-1; no reliable D call. This CDR3 has 14 amino acids. CDR1 is SGHDT and CDR2 is YYEEEE in the germline V gene. Trimming stripped 8 bases from V and 1 base from J, with 15 bases between. CDR3 sequence (DNA): TGTGCCAGTAGCCGCCCGCGGGCGAACACTGAAGCTTTCTTT. Encoded protein: CASSRPRANTEAFF.